This TCR beta chain stems from a study of CD8+CD57+ T cells in acquired aplastic anemia. For the study at large: Sorted CD4+ and CD8+ cells gave a mean 3.2 ug DNA, range about 0.17 to 27.4 ug. In CD4+ cells, healthy donors produced an average of around 11 million reads.

Whole-study findings and limits: Patients shared around 30 CD8+ CDR3 sequences with controls. Simpson's diversity of CD8+ cells was not significantly different in patients compared with controls.

CDR1 and CDR2 (germline): DFQATT, SNEGSKA (reference sequence). CDR3 length equals 15 residues. Trimming removed 2 bases from V and 3 bases from J, with 13 bases in between. Researchers used genomic DNA as the template to profile TCR beta VDJ and CDR3. MiXCR, run by TCRdb on the reads, gives a single entry per CDR3 protein. The sample comprises about 80,000 distinct CDR3 sequences, more than 40% of which are singletons, and around 63% rests with the top ten. In the case of this clonotype: Its antigen is currently unknown.

The genes are TRBV20-1 and TRBJ2-2, with D tentatively TRBD2 (5 bases). The TCR originated in a human donor in good health, serving as a control. The specimen was sorted CD4+, CD8+, or CD8+CD57+ T cells (not recorded which) from PBMCs. The CDR3 DNA reads as TGCAGTGCTAGAAAAGTCAGCGGATACACCGGGGAGCTGTTTTTT. The encoded protein is CSARKVSGYTGELFF.